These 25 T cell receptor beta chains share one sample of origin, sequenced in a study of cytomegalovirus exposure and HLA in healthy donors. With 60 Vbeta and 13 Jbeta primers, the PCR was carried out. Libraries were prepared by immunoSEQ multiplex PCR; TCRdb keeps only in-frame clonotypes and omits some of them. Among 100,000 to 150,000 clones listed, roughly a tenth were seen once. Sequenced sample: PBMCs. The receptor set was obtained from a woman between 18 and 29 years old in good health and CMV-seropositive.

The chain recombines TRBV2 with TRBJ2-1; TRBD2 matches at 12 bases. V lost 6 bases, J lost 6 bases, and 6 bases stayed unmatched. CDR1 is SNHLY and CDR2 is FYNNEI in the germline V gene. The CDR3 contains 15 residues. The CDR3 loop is CASRGLAGLLNEQFF. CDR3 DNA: TGTGCCAGCAGGGGACTAGCGGGCCTTCTCAATGAGCAGTTCTTC. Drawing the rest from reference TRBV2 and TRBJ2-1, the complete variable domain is EPEVTQTPSHQVTQMGQEVILRCVPISNHLYFYWYRQILGQKVEFLVSFYNNEISEKSEIFDDQFSVERPDGSNFTLKIRSTKLEDSAMYFCASRGLAGLLNEQFFGPGTRLTVL.

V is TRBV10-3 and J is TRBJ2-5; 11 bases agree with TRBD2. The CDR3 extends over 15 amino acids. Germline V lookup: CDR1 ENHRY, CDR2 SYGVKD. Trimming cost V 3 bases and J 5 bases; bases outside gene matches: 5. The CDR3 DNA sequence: TGTGCCATCAGTGATATAGCGGGAGGGCGGGAGACCCAGTACTTC. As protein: CAISDIAGGRETQYF.

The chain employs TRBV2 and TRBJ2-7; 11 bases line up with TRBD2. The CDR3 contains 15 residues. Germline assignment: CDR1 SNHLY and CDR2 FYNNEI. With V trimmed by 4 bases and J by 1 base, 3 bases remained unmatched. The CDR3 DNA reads TGTGCCAGCAGTGCGACTAGCGGGAAGTCCTACGAGCAGTACTTC. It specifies CASSATSGKSYEQYF.

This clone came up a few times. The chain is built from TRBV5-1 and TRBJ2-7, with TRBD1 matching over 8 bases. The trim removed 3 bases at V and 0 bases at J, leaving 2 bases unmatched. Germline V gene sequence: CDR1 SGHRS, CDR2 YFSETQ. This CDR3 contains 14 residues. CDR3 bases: TGCGCCAGCAGCTGGACAGGGAACTCCTACGAGCAGTACTTC. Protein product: CASSWTGNSYEQYF.

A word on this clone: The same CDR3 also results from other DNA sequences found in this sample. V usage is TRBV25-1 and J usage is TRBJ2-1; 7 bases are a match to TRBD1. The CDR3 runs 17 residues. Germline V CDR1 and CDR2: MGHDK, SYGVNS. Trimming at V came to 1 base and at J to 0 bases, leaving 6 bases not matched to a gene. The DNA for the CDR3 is TGTGCCAGCAGTGAATGGGACAGTCCGAGCTCCTACAATGAGCAGTTCTTC. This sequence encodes CASSEWDSPSSYNEQFF.

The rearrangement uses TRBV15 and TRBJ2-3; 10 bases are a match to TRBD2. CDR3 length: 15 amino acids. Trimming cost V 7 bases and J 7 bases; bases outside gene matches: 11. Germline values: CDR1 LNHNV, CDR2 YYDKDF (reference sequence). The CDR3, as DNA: TGTGCCACCAAAGGAGCGGGAGGGGGAGCCTATACGCAGTATTTT. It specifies CATKGAGGGAYTQYF.

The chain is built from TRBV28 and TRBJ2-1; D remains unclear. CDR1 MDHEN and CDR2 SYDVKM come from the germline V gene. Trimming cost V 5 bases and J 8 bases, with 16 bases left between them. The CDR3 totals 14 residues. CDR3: CASSTPAVAHEQFF. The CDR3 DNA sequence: TGTGCCAGCAGTACCCCGGCGGTAGCCCATGAGCAGTTCTTC.

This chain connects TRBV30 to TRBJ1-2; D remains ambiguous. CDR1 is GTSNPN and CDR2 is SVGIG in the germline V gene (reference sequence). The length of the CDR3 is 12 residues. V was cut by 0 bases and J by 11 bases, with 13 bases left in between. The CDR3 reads CAWSVTGSAYTF. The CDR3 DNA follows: TGTGCCTGGAGTGTTACGGGGTCCGCTTACACCTTC.

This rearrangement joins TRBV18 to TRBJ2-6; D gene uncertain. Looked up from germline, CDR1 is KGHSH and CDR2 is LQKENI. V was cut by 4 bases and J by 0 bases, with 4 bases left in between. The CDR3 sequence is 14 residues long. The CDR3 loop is CASSLASGANVLTF. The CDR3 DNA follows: TGTGCCAGCTCACTGGCCTCTGGGGCCAACGTCCTGACTTTC.

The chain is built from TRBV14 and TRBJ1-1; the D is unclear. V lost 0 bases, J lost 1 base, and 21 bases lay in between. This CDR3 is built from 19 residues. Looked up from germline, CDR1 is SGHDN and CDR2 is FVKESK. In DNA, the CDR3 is TGTGCCAGCAGCCAAGAAAGCTGGCTTGTCTACAGTCCGAACACTGAAGCTTTCTTT. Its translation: CASSQESWLVYSPNTEAFF.

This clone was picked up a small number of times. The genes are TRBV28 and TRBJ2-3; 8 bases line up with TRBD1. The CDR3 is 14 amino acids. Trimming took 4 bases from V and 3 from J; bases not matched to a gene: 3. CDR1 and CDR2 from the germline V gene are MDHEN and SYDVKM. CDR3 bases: TGTGCCAGCAGTTACAGGGGGTTAACAGATACGCAGTATTTT. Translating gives CASSYRGLTDTQYF.

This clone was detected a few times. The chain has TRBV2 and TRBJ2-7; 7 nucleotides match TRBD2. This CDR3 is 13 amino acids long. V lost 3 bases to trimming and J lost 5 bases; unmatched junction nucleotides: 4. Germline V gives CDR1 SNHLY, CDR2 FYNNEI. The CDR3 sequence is CASSDAGEDEQYF. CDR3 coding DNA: TGTGCCAGCAGTGATGCGGGGGAGGACGAGCAGTACTTC.

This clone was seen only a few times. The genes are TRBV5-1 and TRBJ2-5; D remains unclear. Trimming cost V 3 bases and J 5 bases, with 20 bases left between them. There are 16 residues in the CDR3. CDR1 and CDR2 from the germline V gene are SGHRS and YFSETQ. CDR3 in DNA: TGCGCCAGCAGCTCGCCCGAGGCAGCGAGTTGGGAGACCCAGTACTTC. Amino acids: CASSSPEAASWETQYF.

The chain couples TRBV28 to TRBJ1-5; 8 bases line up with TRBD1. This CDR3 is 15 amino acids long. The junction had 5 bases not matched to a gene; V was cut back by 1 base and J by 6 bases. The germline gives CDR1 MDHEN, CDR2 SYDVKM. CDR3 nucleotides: TGTGCCAGCAGTTTATACGCGGACAGGGCTCAGCCCCAGCATTTT. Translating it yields CASSLYADRAQPQHF.

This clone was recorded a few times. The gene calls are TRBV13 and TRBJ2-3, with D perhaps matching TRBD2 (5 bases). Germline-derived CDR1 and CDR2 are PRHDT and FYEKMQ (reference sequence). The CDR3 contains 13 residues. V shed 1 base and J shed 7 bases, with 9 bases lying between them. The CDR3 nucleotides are TGTGCCAGCAGCTTAGTGACGGGAAATACGCAGTATTTT. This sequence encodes CASSLVTGNTQYF.

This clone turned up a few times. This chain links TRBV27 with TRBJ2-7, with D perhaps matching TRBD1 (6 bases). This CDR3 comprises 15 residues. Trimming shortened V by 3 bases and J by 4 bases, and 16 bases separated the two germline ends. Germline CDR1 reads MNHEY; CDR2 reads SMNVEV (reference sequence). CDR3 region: CASSFGRGSGYEQYF. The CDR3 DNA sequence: TGTGCCAGCAGTTTTGGCAGGGGATCAGGGTACGAGCAGTACTTC.

The CDR3 DNA is TGTGCCAGCAGTTTAAAACAGGGTAGCAATCAGCCCCAGCATTTT. Amino acid sequence: CASSLKQGSNQPQHF. The gene calls are TRBV5-6 and TRBJ1-5, with D tentatively TRBD1 (6 bases). The V end was cut by 5 bases, the J end by 0 bases, with 12 bases between. The CDR3 is 15 residues long. Germline lookup yields CDR1 SGHDT and CDR2 YYEEEE. The full variable domain, completed using reference TRBV5-6 and TRBJ1-5, is DAGVTQSPTHLIKTRGQQVTLRCSPKSGHDTVSWYQQALGQGPQFIFQYYEEEERQRGNFPDRFSGHQFPNYSSELNVNALLLGDSALYLCASSLKQGSNQPQHFGDGTRLSIL.

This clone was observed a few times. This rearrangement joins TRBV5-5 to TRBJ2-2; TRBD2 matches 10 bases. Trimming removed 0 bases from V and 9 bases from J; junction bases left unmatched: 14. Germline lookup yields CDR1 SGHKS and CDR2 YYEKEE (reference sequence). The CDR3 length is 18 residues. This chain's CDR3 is CASSLVSNWLAGERELFF. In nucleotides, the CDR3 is TGTGCCAGCAGCTTGGTTTCTAATTGGCTAGCGGGAGAGCGGGAGCTGTTTTTT. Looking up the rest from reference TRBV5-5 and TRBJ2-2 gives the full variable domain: DAGVTQSPTHLIKTRGQQVTLRCSPISGHKSVSWYQQVLGQGPQFIFQYYEKEERGRGNFPDRFSARQFPNYSSELNVNALLLGDSALYLCASSLVSNWLAGERELFFGEGSRLTVL.

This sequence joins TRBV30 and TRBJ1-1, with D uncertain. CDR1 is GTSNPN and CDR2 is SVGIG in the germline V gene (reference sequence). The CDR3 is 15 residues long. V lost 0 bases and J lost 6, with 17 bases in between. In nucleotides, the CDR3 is TGTGCCTGGAGTGTTGGATACGGGGTCCGGGCTGAAGCTTTCTTT. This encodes CAWSVGYGVRAEAFF. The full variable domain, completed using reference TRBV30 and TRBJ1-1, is SQTIHQWPATLVQPVGSPLSLECTVEGTSNPNLYWYRQAAGRGLQLLFYSVGIGQISSEVPQNLSASRPQDRQFILSSKKLLLSDSGFYLCAWSVGYGVRAEAFFGQGTRLTVV.

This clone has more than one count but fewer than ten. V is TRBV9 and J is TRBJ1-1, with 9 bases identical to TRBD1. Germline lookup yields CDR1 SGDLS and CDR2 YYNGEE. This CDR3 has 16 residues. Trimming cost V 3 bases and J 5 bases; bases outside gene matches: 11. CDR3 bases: TGTGCCAGCAGCGCCTATGCACAGGGGGCCGGGACTGAAGCTTTCTTT. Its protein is CASSAYAQGAGTEAFF.

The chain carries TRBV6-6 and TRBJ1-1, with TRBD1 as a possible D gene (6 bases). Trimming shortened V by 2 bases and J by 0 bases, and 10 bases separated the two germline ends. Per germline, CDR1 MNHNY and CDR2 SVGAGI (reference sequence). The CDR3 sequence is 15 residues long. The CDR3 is CASSYPQGLNTEAFF. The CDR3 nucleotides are TGTGCCAGCAGTTACCCACAGGGCCTGAACACTGAAGCTTTCTTT.

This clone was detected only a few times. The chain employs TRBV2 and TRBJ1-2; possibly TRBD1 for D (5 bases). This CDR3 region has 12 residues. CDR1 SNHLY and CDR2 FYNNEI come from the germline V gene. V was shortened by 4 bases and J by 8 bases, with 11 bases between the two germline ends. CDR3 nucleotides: TGTGCCAGCAGTGTGGTAGGGGTGGGCTACACCTTC. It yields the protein CASSVVGVGYTF. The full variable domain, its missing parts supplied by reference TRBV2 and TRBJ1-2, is EPEVTQTPSHQVTQMGQEVILRCVPISNHLYFYWYRQILGQKVEFLVSFYNNEISEKSEIFDDQFSVERPDGSNFTLKIRSTKLEDSAMYFCASSVVGVGYTFGSGTRLTVV.

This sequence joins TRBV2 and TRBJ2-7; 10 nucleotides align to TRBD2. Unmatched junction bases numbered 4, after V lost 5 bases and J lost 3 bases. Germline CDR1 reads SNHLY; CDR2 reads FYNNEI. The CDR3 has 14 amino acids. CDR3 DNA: TGTGCCAGCAGTCTAGCGGGGGTTGGCTACGAGCAGTACTTC. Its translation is CASSLAGVGYEQYF.

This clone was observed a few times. The CDR3 nucleotides are TGTGCCAGCAGTTACGCGGGACTAGCGGGTGCCTACGAGCAGTACTTC. It specifies CASSYAGLAGAYEQYF. The chain is built from TRBV6-5 and TRBJ2-7; TRBD2 matches 12 bases. CDR1 is MNHEY, CDR2 SVGAGI, per germline. The length of the CDR3 is 16 residues. Trimming took 2 bases from V and 2 from J; bases not matched to a gene: 4.

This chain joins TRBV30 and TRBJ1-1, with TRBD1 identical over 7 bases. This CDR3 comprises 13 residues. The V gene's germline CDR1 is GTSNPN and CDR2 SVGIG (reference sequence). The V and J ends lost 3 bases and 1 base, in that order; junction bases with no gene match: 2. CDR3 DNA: TGTGCCTGGAGGGGGACAGCGAACACTGAAGCTTTCTTT. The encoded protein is CAWRGTANTEAFF.